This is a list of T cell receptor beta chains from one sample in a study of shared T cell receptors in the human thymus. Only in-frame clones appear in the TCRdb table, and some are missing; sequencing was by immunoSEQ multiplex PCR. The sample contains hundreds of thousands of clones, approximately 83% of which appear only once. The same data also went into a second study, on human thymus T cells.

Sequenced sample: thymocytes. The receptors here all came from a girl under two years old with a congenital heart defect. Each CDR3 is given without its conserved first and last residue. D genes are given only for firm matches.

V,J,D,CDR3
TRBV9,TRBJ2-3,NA,ASSVGGRRDTDTQY
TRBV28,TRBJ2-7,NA,ASSHWTAPGLYEQY
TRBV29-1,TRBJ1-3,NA,SVVGPGSGNTIY
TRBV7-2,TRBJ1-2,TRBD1,ASSSRGRGYGYT
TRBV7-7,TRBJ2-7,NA,ASSKGASYEQY
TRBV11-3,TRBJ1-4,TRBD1,ASSLGDRALSNEKLF
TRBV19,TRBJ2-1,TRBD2,ASSIGLAGLSSYNEQF
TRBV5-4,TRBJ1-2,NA,ASSHALEWGADGYT
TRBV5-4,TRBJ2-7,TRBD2,ASSARRTSGVYEQY
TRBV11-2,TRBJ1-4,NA,ASSSDRTINEKLF
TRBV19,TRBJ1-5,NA,ASSTQYRLRSQPQH
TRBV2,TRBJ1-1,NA,ASSDRAEDTEAF
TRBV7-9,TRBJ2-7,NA,ASSFLRGQHSYEQY
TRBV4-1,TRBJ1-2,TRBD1,ASSQERRGLVYGYT
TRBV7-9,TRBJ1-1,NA,ASSYGGAEAF
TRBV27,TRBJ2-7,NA,ASSLPGQEQY
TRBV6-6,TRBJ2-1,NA,ASRLSPSHEQF
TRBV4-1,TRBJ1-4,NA,ASSQEEVSPPKLNEKLF
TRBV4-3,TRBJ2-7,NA,ASSQEYSIYEQY
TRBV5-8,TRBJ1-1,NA,ASSLDQGKGYTEAF
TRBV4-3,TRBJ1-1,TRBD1,ASGRRQGEAGNTEAF
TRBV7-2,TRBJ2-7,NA,ASSLAGGPPLAYEQY
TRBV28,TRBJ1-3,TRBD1,ASRPGTGTIAIY
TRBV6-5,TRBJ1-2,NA,ASSYSDRVVDYGYT
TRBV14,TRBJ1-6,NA,ASSQPEGSSYNSPLH
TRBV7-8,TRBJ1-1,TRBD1,ASSSRGGAGLGTEAF
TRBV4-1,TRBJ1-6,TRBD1,ASSQDGGRGNSPLH
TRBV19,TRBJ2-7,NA,ASSRPGSYEQY
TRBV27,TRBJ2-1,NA,ASSLCGTSCEQF
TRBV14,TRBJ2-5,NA,ASSQDRGLAGHQETQY
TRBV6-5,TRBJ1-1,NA,ASSYYQSLISGAF
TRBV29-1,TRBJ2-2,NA,SVALNTGELF
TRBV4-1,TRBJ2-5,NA,ASSQEFFQTSRETQY
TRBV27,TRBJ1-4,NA,ASSVQGLSEKLF
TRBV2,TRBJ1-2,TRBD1,ASRTGGWGYT
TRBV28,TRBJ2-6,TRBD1,ASSSGGTGGANVLT
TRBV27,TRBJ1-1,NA,ASNQGYEAF
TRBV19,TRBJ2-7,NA,ASSIDWNGVGHSYEQY
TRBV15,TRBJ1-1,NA,ATSRSGQMNTEAF
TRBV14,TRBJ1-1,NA,ASSYNDDGKRAF
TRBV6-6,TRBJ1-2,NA,ASKGPGRST
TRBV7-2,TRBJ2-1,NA,ASTSEEGGSYNEQF
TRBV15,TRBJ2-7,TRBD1,ATSRESAQKDRGRYEQY
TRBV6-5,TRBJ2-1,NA,ASSYSSRATYNEQF
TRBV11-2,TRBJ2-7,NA,ASSPDGRAGDGYEQY
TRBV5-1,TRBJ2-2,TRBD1,ASSPGTGIHTGELF
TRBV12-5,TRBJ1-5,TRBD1,ASGEPHRGPTEPQH
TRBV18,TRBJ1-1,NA,ASSPCDTEAF
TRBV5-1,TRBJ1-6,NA,ASSLGRGVGYNSPLH
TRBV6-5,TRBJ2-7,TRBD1,ASSAPGTEYEQY
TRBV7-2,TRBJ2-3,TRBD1,ASSWGQLDTQY
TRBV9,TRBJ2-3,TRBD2,ASSFSGGAVTDTQY
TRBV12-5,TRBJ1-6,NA,ASGLGDRRENSPLH
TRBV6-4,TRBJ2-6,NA,ASSDRGTGANVLT
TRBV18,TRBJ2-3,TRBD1,ASSPTGGPTDTQY
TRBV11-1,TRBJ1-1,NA,ASSLHHMNTEAF
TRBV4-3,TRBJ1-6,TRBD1,ASSGRDHGTGNNSPLH
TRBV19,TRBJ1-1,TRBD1,ASSTWDSSEAF
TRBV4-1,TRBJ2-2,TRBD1,ASSQVRRQGRTGELF
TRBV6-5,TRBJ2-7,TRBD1,ASRNRDRGYEQY